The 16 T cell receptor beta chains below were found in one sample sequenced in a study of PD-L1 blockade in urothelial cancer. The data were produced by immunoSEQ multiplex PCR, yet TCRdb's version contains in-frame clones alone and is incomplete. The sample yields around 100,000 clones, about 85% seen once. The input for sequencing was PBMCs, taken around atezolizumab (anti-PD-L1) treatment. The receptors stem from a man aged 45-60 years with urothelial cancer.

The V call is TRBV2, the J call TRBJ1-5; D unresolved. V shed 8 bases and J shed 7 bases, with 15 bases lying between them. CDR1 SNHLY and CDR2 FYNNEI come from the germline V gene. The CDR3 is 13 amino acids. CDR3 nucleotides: TGTGCCAGCGAGGGCAGGCCGGCCCAGCCCCAGCATTTT. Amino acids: CASEGRPAQPQHF. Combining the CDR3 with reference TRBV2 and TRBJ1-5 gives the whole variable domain EPEVTQTPSHQVTQMGQEVILRCVPISNHLYFYWYRQILGQKVEFLVSFYNNEISEKSEIFDDQFSVERPDGSNFTLKIRSTKLEDSAMYFCASEGRPAQPQHFGDGTRLSIL.

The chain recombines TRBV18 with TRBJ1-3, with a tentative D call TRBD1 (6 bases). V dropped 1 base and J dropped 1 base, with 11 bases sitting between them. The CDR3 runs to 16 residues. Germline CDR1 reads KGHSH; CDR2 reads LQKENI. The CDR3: CASSPLDQGSGNTIYF. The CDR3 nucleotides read TGTGCCAGCTCACCACTAGACCAGGGGTCTGGAAACACCATATATTTT.

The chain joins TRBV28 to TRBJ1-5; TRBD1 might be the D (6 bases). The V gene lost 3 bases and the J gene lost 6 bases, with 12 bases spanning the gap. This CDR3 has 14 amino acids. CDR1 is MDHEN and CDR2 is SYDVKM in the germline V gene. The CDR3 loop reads CASSLSGGPQPQHF. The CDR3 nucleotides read TGTGCCAGCAGTTTGTCCGGGGGGCCTCAGCCCCAGCATTTT. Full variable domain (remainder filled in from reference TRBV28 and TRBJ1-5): DVKVTQSSRYLVKRTGEKVFLECVQDMDHENMFWYRQDPGLGLRLIYFSYDVKMKEKGDIPEGYSVSREKKERFSLILESASTNQTSMYLCASSLSGGPQPQHFGDGTRLSIL.

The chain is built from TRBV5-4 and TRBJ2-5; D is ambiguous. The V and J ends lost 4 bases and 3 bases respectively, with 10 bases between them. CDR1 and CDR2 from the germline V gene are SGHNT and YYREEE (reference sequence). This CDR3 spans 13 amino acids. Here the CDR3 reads CASSQAVEETQYF. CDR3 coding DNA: TGTGCCAGCAGCCAGGCCGTGGAAGAGACCCAGTACTTC.

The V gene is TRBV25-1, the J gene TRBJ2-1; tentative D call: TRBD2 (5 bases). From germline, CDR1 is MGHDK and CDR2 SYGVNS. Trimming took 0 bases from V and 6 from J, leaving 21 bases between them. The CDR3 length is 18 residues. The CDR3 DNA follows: TGTGCCAGCAGTGAATACAGGACTCTATATTCTCCTGGCAATGAGCAGTTCTTC. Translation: CASSEYRTLYSPGNEQFF. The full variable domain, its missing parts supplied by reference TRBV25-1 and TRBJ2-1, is EADIYQTPRYLVIGTGKKITLECSQTMGHDKMYWYQQDPGMELHLIHYSYGVNSTEKGDLSSESTVSRIRTEHFPLTLESARPSHTSQYLCASSEYRTLYSPGNEQFFGPGTRLTVL.

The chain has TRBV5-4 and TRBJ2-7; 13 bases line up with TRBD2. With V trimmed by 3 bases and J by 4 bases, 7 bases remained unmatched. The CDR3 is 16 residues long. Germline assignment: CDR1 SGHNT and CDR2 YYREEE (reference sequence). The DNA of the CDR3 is TGTGCCAGCAGCTCTAAACTAGCGGGAGGGTATTACGAGCAGTACTTC. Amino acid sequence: CASSSKLAGGYYEQYF.

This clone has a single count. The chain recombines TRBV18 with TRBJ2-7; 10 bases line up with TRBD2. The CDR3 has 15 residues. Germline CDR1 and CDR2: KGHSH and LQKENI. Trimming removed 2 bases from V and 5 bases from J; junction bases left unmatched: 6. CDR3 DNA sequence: TGTGCCAGCTCACCAGGACTAGCGGACCGGGACGAGCAGTACTTC. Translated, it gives CASSPGLADRDEQYF.

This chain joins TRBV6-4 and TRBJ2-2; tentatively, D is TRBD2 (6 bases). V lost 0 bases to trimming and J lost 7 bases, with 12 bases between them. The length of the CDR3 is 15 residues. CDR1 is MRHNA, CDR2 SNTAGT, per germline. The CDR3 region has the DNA TGTGCCAGCAGTGACTCCCCCGTTAGCGGCGGGGAGCTGTTTTTT. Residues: CASSDSPVSGGELFF.

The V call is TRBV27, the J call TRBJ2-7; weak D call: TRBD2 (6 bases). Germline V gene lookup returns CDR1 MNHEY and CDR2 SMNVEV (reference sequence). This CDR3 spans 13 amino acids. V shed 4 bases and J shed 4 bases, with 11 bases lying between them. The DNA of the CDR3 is TGTGCCAGCAGTTGGGGGGTAGGGTACGAGCAGTACTTC. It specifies CASSWGVGYEQYF.

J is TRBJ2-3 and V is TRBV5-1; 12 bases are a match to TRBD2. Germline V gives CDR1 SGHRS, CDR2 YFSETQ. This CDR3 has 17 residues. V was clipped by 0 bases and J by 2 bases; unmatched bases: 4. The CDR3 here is CASSLARTSGTTDTQYF. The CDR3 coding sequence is TGCGCCAGCAGCTTGGCACGGACTAGCGGGACCACAGATACGCAGTATTTT.

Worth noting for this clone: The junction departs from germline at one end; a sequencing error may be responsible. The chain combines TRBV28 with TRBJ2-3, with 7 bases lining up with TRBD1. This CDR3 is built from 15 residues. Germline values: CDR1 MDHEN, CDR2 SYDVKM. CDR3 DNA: TGTGCCAGCAGTCTATGGACAGGTTCCACAGATACGCAGTATTTT. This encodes CASSLWTGSTDTQYF.

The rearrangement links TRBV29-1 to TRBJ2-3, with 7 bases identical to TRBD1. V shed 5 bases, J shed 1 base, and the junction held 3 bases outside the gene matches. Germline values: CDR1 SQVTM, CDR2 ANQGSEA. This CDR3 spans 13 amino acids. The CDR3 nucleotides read TGCAGCGTTACAGACAGGGGCACAGATACGCAGTATTTT. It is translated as CSVTDRGTDTQYF.

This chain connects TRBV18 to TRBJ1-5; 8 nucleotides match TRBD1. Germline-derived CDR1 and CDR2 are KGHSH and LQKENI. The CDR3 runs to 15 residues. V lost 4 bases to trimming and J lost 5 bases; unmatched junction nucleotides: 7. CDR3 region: CASSLTGALDQPQHF. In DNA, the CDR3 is TGTGCCAGCTCACTGACAGGGGCATTGGATCAGCCCCAGCATTTT.

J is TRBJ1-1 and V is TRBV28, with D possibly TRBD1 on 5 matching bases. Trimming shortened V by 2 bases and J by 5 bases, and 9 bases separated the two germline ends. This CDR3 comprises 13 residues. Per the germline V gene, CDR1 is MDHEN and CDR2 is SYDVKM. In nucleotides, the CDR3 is TGTGCCAGCAGTTTAGGGGCGCGTACTGAAGCTTTCTTT. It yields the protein CASSLGARTEAFF. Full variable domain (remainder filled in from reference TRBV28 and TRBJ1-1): DVKVTQSSRYLVKRTGEKVFLECVQDMDHENMFWYRQDPGLGLRLIYFSYDVKMKEKGDIPEGYSVSREKKERFSLILESASTNQTSMYLCASSLGARTEAFFGQGTRLTVV.

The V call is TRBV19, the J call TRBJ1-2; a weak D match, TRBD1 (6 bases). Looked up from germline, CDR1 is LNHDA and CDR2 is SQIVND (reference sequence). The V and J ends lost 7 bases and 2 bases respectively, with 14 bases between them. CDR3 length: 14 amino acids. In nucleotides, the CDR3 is TGTGCCAGTAAACCCTCAGGGGAGAACTATGGCTACACCTTC. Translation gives CASKPSGENYGYTF.

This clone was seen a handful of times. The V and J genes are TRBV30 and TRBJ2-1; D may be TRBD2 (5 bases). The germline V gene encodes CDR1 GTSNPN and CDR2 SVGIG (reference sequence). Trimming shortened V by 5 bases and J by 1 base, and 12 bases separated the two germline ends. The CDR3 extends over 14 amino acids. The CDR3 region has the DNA TGTGCCTGGGGGAGCGTAACGTCCTACAATGAGCAGTTCTTC. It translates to CAWGSVTSYNEQFF.